What follows are 18 T cell receptor beta chains derived from one specimen sequenced in a study of blood T cell repertoires in COVID-19. Sequencing used immunoSEQ multiplex PCR; TCRdb keeps in-frame clones, though not all of them. The data contain a few hundred thousand clones, approximately 90% of them seen just once; the ten biggest clones take up roughly 10%. The sequenced sample was PBMCs or T cells enriched from blood (not recorded which). Every receptor here comes from a man in his forties who had recovered from COVID-19.

The V gene is TRBV5-1, the J gene TRBJ2-7, with TRBD1 matching over 9 bases. V dropped 0 bases and J dropped 6; count of bases not matched to a gene: 7. CDR3 length: 15 residues. From germline, CDR1 is SGHRS and CDR2 YFSETQ. The CDR3 is CASSLVEGQGLEQYF. CDR3 nucleotide sequence: TGCGCCAGCAGCTTGGTGGAGGGACAGGGACTCGAGCAGTACTTC.

This rearrangement joins TRBV7-9 to TRBJ1-5; a possible D gene is TRBD1 (5 bases). Germline CDR1 reads SEHNR; CDR2 reads FQNEAQ (reference sequence). V was shortened by 6 bases and J by 7 bases, with 10 bases between the two germline ends. This CDR3 has 12 amino acids. CDR3 nucleotide sequence: TGTGCCAGCAGTTGGGGGGGGCAGCCCCAGCATTTT. It encodes CASSWGGQPQHF.

This chain links TRBV18 with TRBJ2-7; a possible D gene is TRBD2 (5 bases). CDR1 and CDR2 (germline): KGHSH, LQKENI. V shed 1 base and J shed 2 bases, with 12 bases lying between them. CDR3 length: 15 amino acids. DNA of the CDR3: TGTGCCAGCTCACCACAGTTAGCGAATACCTACGAGCAGTACTTC. Protein: CASSPQLANTYEQYF.

The chain recombines TRBV12-5 with TRBJ1-1; no clear D. CDR1 and CDR2 from the germline V gene are LGHNT and FRNRAP. Trimming left V 0 bases short and J 4 bases short, with 6 bases between. This CDR3 spans 13 amino acids. The CDR3 loop reads CASGLVAFTEAFF. The CDR3 DNA sequence: TGTGCTAGTGGTTTGGTAGCTTTCACTGAAGCTTTCTTT.

The CDR3, as DNA: TGCAGCGTTAGCGGGAGGGCCGGTGAGACCCAGTACTTC. Encoded protein: CSVSGRAGETQYF. The J gene is TRBJ2-5, the V gene TRBV29-1, with 10 positions matching TRBD2. The V gene end was trimmed by 5 bases and the J gene end by 5 bases; junction bases not matched to a gene: 5. The CDR3 length is 13 residues. Germline values: CDR1 SQVTM, CDR2 ANQGSEA.

This chain joins TRBV15 and TRBJ1-2, with D perhaps TRBD1 (5 bases). CDR1 is LNHNV, CDR2 YYDKDF, per germline (reference sequence). The germline V and J ends were trimmed by 8 bases and 6 bases, with 7 bases remaining between them. This CDR3 is 10 amino acids long. CDR3 region: CATAGDGYTF. Here the CDR3 DNA reads TGTGCCACCGCGGGGGATGGCTACACCTTC.

The V gene is TRBV10-1, the J gene TRBJ2-7; TRBD1 agrees at 7 bases. Germline assignment: CDR1 WNHNN and CDR2 SYGVQD (reference sequence). CDR3 length: 14 amino acids. After removal of 0 bases from V and 4 bases from J, the junction contained 3 bases not matched to a gene. This chain's CDR3 is CASSESNRGYEQYF. In DNA form, the CDR3 reads TGCGCCAGCAGTGAGTCTAACAGGGGTTACGAGCAGTACTTC.

The chain employs TRBV5-4 and TRBJ1-1; D is uncertain. The CDR3 sequence is 14 residues long. V was shortened by 0 bases and J by 0 bases, with 6 bases between the two germline ends. In germline, CDR1 is SGHNT, CDR2 YYREEE (reference sequence). Written as DNA, the CDR3 is TGTGCCAGCAGCTTGGAGCAAGTGAACACTGAAGCTTTCTTT. It yields the protein CASSLEQVNTEAFF.

This chain connects TRBV11-2 to TRBJ2-7; no definite D call. The germline V and J ends were trimmed by 1 base and 3 bases, with 13 bases remaining between them. Germline V lookup: CDR1 SGHAT, CDR2 FQNNGV. The CDR3 spans 15 residues. The CDR3 region has the DNA TGTGCCAGCAGCTTAGTGGTGACACCCGTCTACGAGCAGTACTTC. As protein: CASSLVVTPVYEQYF.

The chain links TRBV4-3 to TRBJ2-7; the match to TRBD2 covers 8 bases. The CDR3 sequence is 15 residues long. Germline CDR1 is LGHNA and CDR2 is YSLEER. The ends lost 5 bases at V and 2 bases at J; junction bases unmatched: 8. The CDR3: CASSTRLATTYEQYF. CDR3 bases: TGCGCCAGCAGCACTAGACTAGCGACGACCTACGAGCAGTACTTC.

The chain is built from TRBV9 and TRBJ2-3; 8 bases agree with TRBD2. Germline loops: CDR1 SGDLS, CDR2 YYNGEE. The CDR3 totals 16 residues. Trimming cost V 0 bases and J 2 bases; bases outside gene matches: 5. The CDR3 region has the DNA TGTGCCAGCAGCGTAGATGGCGGGGGGCTCACAGATACGCAGTATTTT. Protein: CASSVDGGGLTDTQYF.

The gene calls are TRBV15 and TRBJ2-3; D may be TRBD2 (6 bases). The CDR3 totals 17 residues. V lost 3 bases and J 4 bases, leaving 20 bases between the germline ends. Germline CDR1 and CDR2: LNHNV and YYDKDF (reference sequence). Here the CDR3 DNA reads TGTGCCACCAGCAGGGATCCGGGACGGACGGGAGCAGATACGCAGTATTTT. It specifies CATSRDPGRTGADTQYF.

The CDR3 DNA sequence: TGTGCCAGCAGCCTAGACGAAATCCACGTATCACCCCTCCACTTT. Amino acids: CASSLDEIHVSPLHF. V gene TRBV5-5 combines with J gene TRBJ1-6; D call uncertain. V lost 4 bases, J lost 10 bases, and 18 bases lay in between. Germline assignment: CDR1 SGHKS and CDR2 YYEKEE (reference sequence). The CDR3 loop spans 15 amino acids.

The rearrangement joins TRBV11-3 to TRBJ1-4; tentative D call: TRBD1 (5 bases). In germline, CDR1 is SGHNT, CDR2 YENEEA. The CDR3 has 15 amino acids. V lost 5 bases and J lost 4, with 14 bases in between. The CDR3 spells CASSPRDSLNEKLFF. CDR3 in DNA: TGTGCCAGCAGCCCAAGAGACAGCCTTAATGAAAAACTGTTTTTT.

The gene calls are TRBV27 and TRBJ2-1; 8 positions match TRBD2. The CDR3 is 19 residues long. V was pared by 5 bases and J by 2 bases, with 17 bases of the junction left unmatched. The germline CDR1 and CDR2 sequences are MNHEY and SMNVEV (reference sequence). CDR3 sequence: CASSPHVFRRGATYNEQFF. For the CDR3, the DNA is TGTGCCAGCAGTCCCCACGTTTTTCGGCGGGGGGCTACCTACAATGAGCAGTTCTTC.

On this clone itself: The sample has other DNA sequences that encode this CDR3 too. The rearrangement links TRBV19 to TRBJ2-7; TRBD1 is a possible D gene (6 bases). Trimming pared 2 bases from V and 0 bases from J, leaving 8 bases between. Germline CDR1 and CDR2: LNHDA and SQIVND (reference sequence). This CDR3 is 14 amino acids long. The CDR3 DNA follows: TGTGCCAGTAGTATACGGGACACCTCCTACGAGCAGTACTTC. The encoded protein is CASSIRDTSYEQYF.

This clone has a count of ten or more. The chain combines TRBV27 with TRBJ1-2; TRBD1 matches at 8 bases. The CDR3 length is 14 residues. J gave up 7 bases and V 0 bases, and 4 bases lay outside the gene matches. Germline-derived CDR1 and CDR2 are MNHEY and SMNVEV (reference sequence). The CDR3 sequence: CASSLSAGGLGYTF. DNA of the CDR3: TGTGCCAGCAGTTTATCGGCAGGGGGCCTTGGCTACACCTTC.

This sequence joins TRBV5-4 and TRBJ2-5; D perhaps matches TRBD2 (6 bases). The CDR3 has 14 residues. The V gene's germline CDR1 is SGHNT and CDR2 YYREEE (reference sequence). V lost 4 bases and J 5 bases, leaving 15 bases between the germline ends. The CDR3 DNA reads as TGTGCCAGCAGCGTAACCGGGACTCAGGAGACCCAGTACTTC. Protein sequence: CASSVTGTQETQYF.